These 31 T cell receptor beta chains originate from one sample sequenced in a study of blood T cell repertoires in COVID-19 (dated by TCRdb to 2020 to 2021). Library construction relied on the immunoSEQ multiplex PCR assay. This immuneACCESS table, as held by TCRdb, lists in-frame sequences with V and J called but not all clones. Of the missing ones, under half trace to an unresolved V gene in checked studies; the others have no known cause. The sample table holds some 230,000 clones, of which 80% to 90% were seen once. The top ten hold roughly 5% of the sample. Sequencing was performed on peripheral blood. These receptors were collected from a woman aged 55-69 years who had recovered from COVID-19.

This clone was picked up a small number of times. The chain carries TRBV5-4 and TRBJ2-2; the D gene is possibly TRBD1 (5 bases). The germline V gene has CDR1 SGHNT and CDR2 YYREEE (reference sequence). The CDR3 sequence is 13 residues long. Trimming took 0 bases from V and 7 from J, leaving 7 bases between them. CDR3 in amino acids: CASSLDRIGELFF. CDR3 nucleotide sequence: TGTGCCAGCAGCTTGGACAGGATCGGGGAGCTGTTTTTT.

The V call is TRBV5-4, the J call TRBJ1-1, with a possible D match to TRBD1 (6 bases). V was trimmed by 5 bases and J by 1 base, leaving 9 bases between them. The CDR3 is 13 amino acids. Per germline, CDR1 SGHNT and CDR2 YYREEE (reference sequence). The CDR3 is CASRTRGNTEAFF. CDR3 nucleotide sequence: TGTGCCAGCAGAACCAGGGGGAACACTGAAGCTTTCTTT.

This clone has more than one count but fewer than ten. The rearrangement links TRBV5-1 to TRBJ1-5; D remains unclear. The germline V gene encodes CDR1 SGHRS and CDR2 YFSETQ. Between the trimmed V and J ends, which lost 1 base and 5 bases, there was a span of 10 bases. The CDR3 has 14 amino acids. The DNA of the CDR3 is TGCGCCAGCAGCTTGCTGTCGGAGGATCAGCCCCAGCATTTT. Its translation is CASSLLSEDQPQHF.

V and J are TRBV10-3 and TRBJ2-5; 7 bases match TRBD1. Germline V CDR1 and CDR2: ENHRY, SYGVKD. Germline trimming cut 5 bases from V and 2 bases from J; bases unmatched to any gene: 5. The CDR3 spans 14 residues. This CDR3 is CAISTETGQETQYF. The DNA for the CDR3 is TGTGCCATCAGTACCGAGACAGGGCAAGAGACCCAGTACTTC.

The chain couples TRBV11-2 to TRBJ1-2, with D possibly being TRBD1 (5 bases). The CDR3 is 12 residues long. With 8 bases removed from V and 5 bases from J, the gap between germline ends came to 12 bases. The germline V gene has CDR1 SGHAT and CDR2 FQNNGV. CDR3: CASQQGVYGYTF. The CDR3 bases are TGTGCCAGCCAGCAGGGTGTATATGGCTACACCTTC.

The J gene is TRBJ1-1, the V gene TRBV27; 9 bases map to TRBD1. J lost 9 bases, V lost 5 bases, and 4 bases had no gene match. CDR3 size: 12 residues. Germline lookup yields CDR1 MNHEY and CDR2 SMNVEV (reference sequence). The CDR3 sequence is CASSPDRGKAFF. The CDR3 nucleotides read TGTGCCAGCAGTCCGGACAGGGGCAAAGCTTTCTTT.

This chain joins TRBV27 and TRBJ2-1; the match to TRBD1 covers 7 bases. CDR1 is MNHEY, CDR2 SMNVEV, per germline (reference sequence). V lost 3 bases, J lost 2 bases, and 4 bases stayed unmatched. The length of the CDR3 is 15 residues. The CDR3, as DNA: TGTGCCAGCAGTTTCAGCCAGGGGGCCTACAATGAGCAGTTCTTC. Its translation: CASSFSQGAYNEQFF.

The chain couples TRBV3-1 (or the pseudogene TRBV3-2) to TRBJ1-1, with D maybe TRBD1 (6 bases). Trimming cost V 3 bases and J 2 bases, with 13 bases left between them. This CDR3 has 15 residues. Germline CDR1 reads LGHDT; CDR2 reads YNNKEL (reference sequence). In DNA, the CDR3 is TGTGCCAGCAGCCAGCCCGACAGGCCCAACACTGAAGCTTTCTTT. This gives the protein CASSQPDRPNTEAFF.

The CDR3 DNA follows: TGTGCCAGCTCTCCCGGGGTGGGGGCCGCCTCCTACAATGAGCAGTTCTTC. Its translation: CASSPGVGAASYNEQFF. The genes are TRBV18 and TRBJ2-1, with a possible D match to TRBD1 (6 bases). The CDR3 has 17 residues. Deletions cut 6 bases from V and 0 bases from J, with 18 bases between. CDR1 is KGHSH and CDR2 is LQKENI in the germline V gene.

There are a few counts of this clone. The J gene is TRBJ2-7, the V gene TRBV18; TRBD1 is a possible D gene (5 bases). The length of the CDR3 is 13 residues. Trimming pared 2 bases from V and 6 bases from J, leaving 11 bases between. CDR1 KGHSH and CDR2 LQKENI come from the germline V gene. The DNA of the CDR3 is TGTGCCAGCTCACCAGGGGCAGGGATCGAGCAGTACTTC. Residues: CASSPGAGIEQYF.

J is TRBJ2-1 and V is TRBV24-1; TRBD1 is a possible D gene (5 bases). The germline gives CDR1 KGHDR, CDR2 SFDVKD. The germline V and J ends were trimmed by 4 bases and 9 bases, with 12 bases remaining between them. This CDR3 spans 13 amino acids. Here the CDR3 reads CATSEQGVSEQFF. The CDR3 DNA reads as TGTGCCACCAGTGAGCAAGGGGTCAGTGAGCAGTTCTTC.

The V gene is TRBV2, the J gene TRBJ2-5; TRBD1 matches 7 bases. The germline V gene has CDR1 SNHLY and CDR2 FYNNEI. The CDR3 has 14 residues. CDR3 DNA: TGTGCGACCCTCCGGGACAGCCCACAAGAGACCCAGTACTTC. Translated: CATLRDSPQETQYF.

V and J are TRBV19 and TRBJ1-3; D is uncertain. The CDR3 runs to 15 residues. V lost 2 bases, J lost 1 base, and 9 bases lay in between. Germline-derived CDR1 and CDR2 are LNHDA and SQIVND (reference sequence). CDR3 residues: CASSITSGSGNTIYF. Here the CDR3 DNA reads TGTGCCAGTAGTATAACCTCAGGATCTGGAAACACCATATATTTT.

This chain connects TRBV14 to TRBJ2-6, with TRBD1 as a possible D gene (6 bases). Trimming removed 4 bases at V and 4 bases at J, with 20 bases between. The germline CDR1 and CDR2 sequences are SGHDN and FVKESK. This CDR3 has 18 amino acids. The CDR3 DNA reads TGTGCCAGCAGCCCACGGACAGTAATGGCCTGGGGGGCCAACGTCCTGACTTTC. This encodes CASSPRTVMAWGANVLTF.

J is TRBJ2-7 and V is TRBV7-9; 9 bases line up with TRBD1. Germline V gene lookup returns CDR1 SEHNR and CDR2 FQNEAQ (reference sequence). Losses at the gene ends were 6 bases for V and 4 bases for J; bases not matched to a gene: 13. CDR3 length: 16 amino acids. CDR3 sequence (DNA): TGTGCCAGCAGTCCTAGCGGCCGGGGACAGGGTTACGAGCAGTACTTC. As protein: CASSPSGRGQGYEQYF.

CDR3 nucleotides: TGTGCCAGCAGCTTAGGTCAGGGTACTAATGAAAAACTGTTTTTT. It encodes CASSLGQGTNEKLFF. This chain uses TRBV13 with TRBJ1-4, with D possibly being TRBD1 (5 bases). This CDR3 is 15 amino acids long. CDR1 is PRHDT, CDR2 FYEKMQ, per germline (reference sequence). V lost 0 bases and J lost 2, with 7 bases in between.

This chain uses TRBV5-1 with TRBJ2-3, with D maybe TRBD2 (6 bases). Trimming removed 0 bases from V and 4 bases from J, with 15 bases in between. Germline V gene sequence: CDR1 SGHRS, CDR2 YFSETQ. The CDR3 has 16 amino acids. The CDR3 nucleotides are TGCGCCAGCAGCTTGGGGATAGCGGTCTGGGCAGATACGCAGTATTTT. Its translation is CASSLGIAVWADTQYF.

The DNA for the CDR3 is TGTGCCAGCAGCACGAATACAGGGGCAACTAATGAAAAACTGTTTTTT. Amino acids: CASSTNTGATNEKLFF. The genes are TRBV27 and TRBJ1-4, with 7 bases identical to TRBD1. V dropped 6 bases and J dropped 0; count of bases not matched to a gene: 7. Per the germline V gene, CDR1 is MNHEY and CDR2 is SMNVEV (reference sequence). This CDR3 region has 16 residues. The full variable domain, in which reference TRBV27 and TRBJ1-4 provide the parts outside the CDR3, is EAQVTQNPRYLITVTGKKLTVTCSQNMNHEYMSWYRQDPGLGLRQIYYSMNVEVTDKGDVPEGYKVSRKEKRNFPLILESPSPNQTSLYFCASSTNTGATNEKLFFGSGTQLSVL.

The chain combines TRBV19 with TRBJ2-2, with 16 positions matching TRBD2. Losses at the gene ends were 6 bases for V and 4 bases for J; bases not matched to a gene: 8. The CDR3 extends over 18 amino acids. Germline V CDR1 and CDR2: LNHDA, SQIVND (reference sequence). The CDR3: CASRGLAGGPSSTGELFF. CDR3 nucleotide sequence: TGTGCCAGTAGGGGACTAGCGGGGGGGCCCTCGAGCACCGGGGAGCTGTTTTTT.

The rearrangement links TRBV28 to TRBJ1-1; D is possibly TRBD1 (6 bases). CDR3 length: 15 residues. The germline CDR1 and CDR2 sequences are MDHEN and SYDVKM. The V end was cut by 7 bases, the J end by 4 bases, with 19 bases between. The CDR3: CASTDPRGEGTEAFF. The CDR3 DNA reads as TGTGCCAGCACCGATCCCAGGGGTGAGGGCACTGAAGCTTTCTTT.

This clone showed up just a few times. CDR3: CASMVSPNYGYTF. Written as DNA, the CDR3 is TGTGCCAGTATGGTCAGTCCTAACTATGGCTACACCTTC. This chain connects TRBV19 to TRBJ1-2; D ambiguous. Trimming removed 7 bases at V and 0 bases at J, with 9 bases between. The germline V gene encodes CDR1 LNHDA and CDR2 SQIVND (reference sequence). The CDR3 has 13 residues.

The chain couples TRBV30 to TRBJ1-2; D not resolved. Trimming cost V 1 base and J 7 bases, with 16 bases left between them. Looked up from germline, CDR1 is GTSNPN and CDR2 is SVGIG (reference sequence). The CDR3 runs to 14 residues. CDR3 amino acids: CAWSDAPQGGGYTF. CDR3 bases: TGTGCCTGGAGTGACGCCCCCCAAGGCGGTGGCTACACCTTC.

The J gene is TRBJ1-5, the V gene TRBV7-3; possibly TRBD1 for D (6 bases). The germline V gene encodes CDR1 SGHTA and CDR2 FQGTGA. V lost 1 base and J lost 1, with 14 bases in between. There are 17 residues in the CDR3. Written as DNA, the CDR3 is TGTGCCAGCAGCTTAATACTGGGGGCGCGGAGCAATCAGCCCCAGCATTTT. The encoded protein is CASSLILGARSNQPQHF.

The chain links TRBV6-5 to TRBJ1-6; D is possibly TRBD1 (5 bases). The CDR3 has 13 residues. V lost 4 bases to trimming and J lost 10 bases, with 11 bases between them. CDR1 is MNHEY and CDR2 is SVGAGI in the germline V gene. The chain's CDR3 is CASSFRGGSPLHF. The CDR3 DNA follows: TGTGCCAGCAGTTTTAGGGGCGGATCACCCCTCCACTTT.

The chain employs TRBV20-1 and TRBJ2-5; D uncertain. This CDR3 region has 11 residues. V lost 5 bases, J lost 2 bases, and 6 bases lay in between. The V gene's germline CDR1 is DFQATT and CDR2 SNEGSKA (reference sequence). In nucleotides, the CDR3 is TGCAGTGCTGCAGAACAAGAGACCCAGTACTTC. This gives the protein CSAAEQETQYF.

The V and J genes are TRBV10-3 and TRBJ2-5; 11 bases line up with TRBD2. Germline V gene lookup returns CDR1 ENHRY and CDR2 SYGVKD. V shed 3 bases, J shed 5 bases, and the junction held 2 bases outside the gene matches. The CDR3 is 14 residues long. For the CDR3, the DNA is TGTGCCATCAGTGAACTAGCGGGGGCCGAGACCCAGTACTTC. It specifies CAISELAGAETQYF.

The V call is TRBV18, the J call TRBJ2-1, with TRBD2 matching over 8 bases. The CDR3 contains 16 residues. CDR1 is KGHSH, CDR2 LQKENI, per germline. Unmatched junction bases numbered 9, after V lost 0 bases and J lost 8 bases. CDR3 loop: CASSPPSGGALHEQFF. Written as DNA, the CDR3 is TGTGCCAGCTCACCACCCTCCGGGGGGGCCCTCCATGAGCAGTTCTTC.

The chain links TRBV19 to TRBJ2-6; a possible D gene is TRBD1 (6 bases). CDR3 length: 18 amino acids. Germline V lookup: CDR1 LNHDA, CDR2 SQIVND (reference sequence). Trimming took off 7 bases at V and 0 bases at J, with 19 bases between the two ends. DNA for the CDR3: TGTGCCAGTAAGGGTGATGCAGGGGCCCTCTCTGGGGCCAACGTCCTGACTTTC. Translating it yields CASKGDAGALSGANVLTF.

There are many counts of this clone. The chain recombines TRBV6-4 with TRBJ1-2, with 10 bases fitting TRBD1. From germline, CDR1 is MRHNA and CDR2 SNTAGT. The CDR3 runs to 15 residues. The trim removed 4 bases at V and 5 bases at J, leaving 7 bases unmatched. Here the CDR3 reads CASSATGTGVYGYTF. The CDR3 DNA reads TGTGCCAGCAGTGCCACCGGGACAGGGGTTTATGGCTACACCTTC.

The V call is TRBV5-1, the J call TRBJ2-5; TRBD1 is a possible D gene (5 bases). In germline, CDR1 is SGHRS, CDR2 YFSETQ. The ends were cut back, 2 bases at V and 0 bases at J, with 8 bases in the middle. The CDR3 runs 14 residues. In DNA form, the CDR3 reads TGCGCCAGCAGCTTCGGACAAAACCAAGAGACCCAGTACTTC. This translates into CASSFGQNQETQYF.

Note on this clone: Different DNA sequences within this sample yield the same CDR3. The chain joins TRBV27 to TRBJ1-1; possible D gene TRBD1, 6 bases. CDR1 and CDR2 (germline): MNHEY, SMNVEV (reference sequence). The CDR3 is made up of 14 amino acids. Trimming took 2 bases from V and 4 from J, leaving 11 bases between them. The CDR3 DNA is TGTGCCAGCAGTTTACGGCGAGGGGGCACTGAAGCTTTCTTT. Its translation: CASSLRRGGTEAFF.